A selection of T cell receptor beta chains follows, all from one sample in a study of T-cell memory formation after mild COVID-19. TCRdb ran MiXCR on the 5' RACE reads and lists one entry per CDR3 protein. The sample consists of around 390,000 distinct CDR3 sequences, 15% to 20% of them appearing once. The sequenced material came from PBMCs or a T cell subset sorted from them (not recorded which). These receptors were taken from a man aged 18 to 30 who had mild COVID-19 (a few samples of this study predate the infection). Cell type and time point are not known. Each CDR3 is given with its conserved first and last residue. The D gene is left open where the match is weak. Clone size is given for some rows only: seen once, a few or many times, or a class if the clone is expanded.

j_gene: TRBJ2-1; len: 14; v_gene: TRBV5-1; abundance: many; d_gene: NA; CDR3aa: CASSLVVAADEQFF; CDR3nt: TGCGCCAGCAGCTTGGTGGTAGCCGCGGATGAGCAGTTCTTC
j_gene: TRBJ1-1; len: 14; v_gene: TRBV20-1; abundance: few; d_gene: TRBD1; CDR3aa: CSARDPDRGAEAFF; CDR3nt: TGCAGTGCTAGAGATCCGGACAGGGGCGCTGAAGCTTTCTTT
j_gene: TRBJ1-2; len: 16; v_gene: TRBV7-9; abundance: few; d_gene: NA; CDR3aa: CASSLRVTERNYGYTF; CDR3nt: TGTGCCAGCAGCTTAAGGGTAACAGAAAGAAACTATGGCTACACCTTC
j_gene: TRBJ1-1; len: 16; v_gene: TRBV20-1; abundance: few; d_gene: TRBD1; CDR3aa: CSARSPGTGSFTEAFF; CDR3nt: TGCAGTGCTAGATCCCCCGGGACAGGGTCCTTCACTGAAGCTTTCTTT
j_gene: TRBJ2-1; len: 15; v_gene: TRBV5-1; abundance: few; d_gene: TRBD1; CDR3aa: CASTQRGQTYNEQFF; CDR3nt: TGCGCCAGCACCCAACGGGGACAGACATACAATGAGCAGTTCTTC
j_gene: TRBJ1-1; len: 15; v_gene: TRBV13; abundance: NA; d_gene: NA; CDR3aa: CASSLDQSLNTEAFF; CDR3nt: TGTGCCAGCAGCTTAGATCAGAGCCTGAACACTGAAGCTTTCTTT
j_gene: TRBJ2-7; len: 15; v_gene: TRBV20-1; abundance: few; d_gene: NA; CDR3aa: CSASPPGGYSYEQYF; CDR3nt: TGCAGTGCCTCGCCACCCGGGGGATACTCCTACGAGCAGTACTTC
j_gene: TRBJ2-2; len: 18; v_gene: TRBV20-1; abundance: NA; d_gene: TRBD2; CDR3aa: CSASGSGLAGVPGGELFF; CDR3nt: TGCAGTGCTAGTGGTTCGGGACTAGCGGGGGTCCCGGGCGGGGAGCTGTTTTTT
j_gene: TRBJ1-1; len: 15; v_gene: TRBV10-3; abundance: NA; d_gene: NA; CDR3aa: CAISDGGLRDTEAFF; CDR3nt: TGTGCCATCAGTGACGGGGGCCTCCGGGACACTGAAGCTTTCTTT
j_gene: TRBJ2-1; len: 15; v_gene: TRBV7-3; abundance: NA; d_gene: NA; CDR3aa: CASSLKGAMVNEQFF; CDR3nt: TGTGCCAGCAGCTTAAAAGGGGCGATGGTGAATGAGCAGTTCTTC
j_gene: TRBJ2-3; len: 16; v_gene: TRBV5-1; abundance: NA; d_gene: TRBD1; CDR3aa: CASSQRQGASGDTQYF; CDR3nt: TGCGCCAGCAGTCAACGACAGGGAGCATCTGGAGATACGCAGTATTTT
j_gene: TRBJ2-1; len: 18; v_gene: TRBV9; abundance: NA; d_gene: NA; CDR3aa: CASSDGRTPRGSYNEQFF; CDR3nt: TGTGCCAGCAGCGACGGACGCACTCCTAGGGGCTCCTACAATGAGCAGTTCTTC
j_gene: TRBJ2-4; len: 16; v_gene: TRBV5-4; abundance: many; d_gene: TRBD1; CDR3aa: CASSLEGRGTKNIQYF; CDR3nt: TGTGCCAGCAGCTTGGAGGGCAGGGGGACCAAAAACATTCAGTACTTC
j_gene: TRBJ1-1; len: 13; v_gene: TRBV30; abundance: few; d_gene: TRBD1; CDR3aa: CAWGQGVNTEAFF; CDR3nt: TGTGCCTGGGGACAGGGAGTGAACACTGAAGCTTTCTTT
j_gene: TRBJ1-3; len: 16; v_gene: TRBV4-3; abundance: NA; d_gene: NA; CDR3aa: CASSQVDRNPGNTIYF; CDR3nt: TGCGCCAGCAGCCAAGTCGACAGGAACCCTGGAAACACCATATATTTT
j_gene: TRBJ1-1; len: 12; v_gene: TRBV20-1; abundance: NA; d_gene: NA; CDR3aa: CSARPGNTEAFF; CDR3nt: TGCAGTGCTAGACCGGGAAACACTGAAGCTTTCTTT
j_gene: TRBJ2-1; len: 13; v_gene: TRBV24-1; abundance: NA; d_gene: NA; CDR3aa: CATSDRTVGGQFF; CDR3nt: TGTGCCACCAGTGACCGGACAGTCGGCGGGCAGTTCTTC
j_gene: TRBJ2-1; len: 19; v_gene: TRBV7-6; abundance: NA; d_gene: TRBD2; CDR3aa: CASSQTRGTSGKSYNEQFF; CDR3nt: TGTGCCAGCAGCCAAACCCGCGGGACTAGCGGTAAATCCTACAATGAGCAGTTCTTC
j_gene: TRBJ1-2; len: 14; v_gene: TRBV13; abundance: NA; d_gene: TRBD1; CDR3aa: CASSNPGQGRGYTF; CDR3nt: TGTGCCAGCAGCAATCCGGGACAGGGTCGTGGCTACACCTTC
j_gene: TRBJ1-1; len: 13; v_gene: TRBV9; abundance: few; d_gene: TRBD1; CDR3aa: CASSPQGVSEAFF; CDR3nt: TGTGCCAGCAGCCCACAGGGGGTCTCTGAAGCTTTCTTT
j_gene: TRBJ2-2; len: 14; v_gene: TRBV10-3; abundance: few; d_gene: NA; CDR3aa: CAISGQRNTGELFF; CDR3nt: TGTGCCATCAGCGGACAGAGGAACACCGGGGAGCTGTTTTTT
j_gene: TRBJ2-1; len: 14; v_gene: TRBV20-1; abundance: few; d_gene: NA; CDR3aa: CSARIWDLYNEQFF; CDR3nt: TGCAGTGCTAGAATCTGGGACTTATACAATGAGCAGTTCTTC
j_gene: TRBJ2-2; len: 14; v_gene: TRBV7-3; abundance: NA; d_gene: NA; CDR3aa: CASSLSGITGELFF; CDR3nt: TGTGCCAGCAGCTTAAGTGGGATCACCGGGGAGCTGTTTTTT
j_gene: TRBJ1-6; len: 17; v_gene: TRBV6-5; abundance: NA; d_gene: TRBD1; CDR3aa: CASSRTTGSGGRSPLHF; CDR3nt: TGTGCCAGCAGCCGTACGACGGGATCAGGGGGCCGGTCACCCCTCCACTTT
j_gene: TRBJ2-5; len: 12; v_gene: TRBV6-5; abundance: few; d_gene: TRBD1; CDR3aa: CASGTGQGTQYF; CDR3nt: TGTGCCAGCGGGACAGGTCAGGGGACCCAGTACTTC
j_gene: TRBJ1-5; len: 15; v_gene: TRBV7-2; abundance: few; d_gene: NA; CDR3aa: CASSPFGLGNQPQHF; CDR3nt: TGTGCCAGCAGCCCGTTCGGGTTGGGCAATCAGCCCCAGCATTTT
j_gene: TRBJ1-4; len: 14; v_gene: TRBV5-8; abundance: NA; d_gene: NA; CDR3aa: CASSPITGGEKLFF; CDR3nt: TGTGCCAGCAGCCCAATAACCGGGGGTGAAAAACTGTTTTTT
j_gene: TRBJ2-2; len: 14; v_gene: TRBV20-1; abundance: NA; d_gene: NA; CDR3aa: CSARDNRPAGELFF; CDR3nt: TGCAGTGCTAGAGATAATCGCCCGGCCGGGGAGCTGTTTTTT
j_gene: TRBJ1-1; len: 16; v_gene: TRBV10-3; abundance: few; d_gene: NA; CDR3aa: CATKGGGVIRNTEAFF; CDR3nt: TGTGCCACCAAAGGTGGCGGGGTTATAAGGAACACTGAAGCTTTCTTT
j_gene: TRBJ2-2; len: 19; v_gene: TRBV4-3; abundance: NA; d_gene: TRBD2; CDR3aa: CASSPSPIAGGLNTGELFF; CDR3nt: TGCGCCAGCAGCCCAAGCCCCATAGCGGGGGGGCTTAACACCGGGGAGCTGTTTTTT
j_gene: TRBJ2-3; len: 13; v_gene: TRBV6-2/TRBV6-3; abundance: NA; d_gene: NA; CDR3aa: CASGGRGGDTQYF; CDR3nt: TGTGCCAGCGGTGGCAGGGGGGGAGATACGCAGTATTTT
j_gene: TRBJ2-3; len: 16; v_gene: TRBV5-1; abundance: NA; d_gene: NA; CDR3aa: CASSKTGDSSTDTQYF; CDR3nt: TGCGCCAGCAGTAAAACAGGGGACTCTAGCACAGATACGCAGTATTTT
j_gene: TRBJ2-2; len: 15; v_gene: TRBV7-9; abundance: many; d_gene: NA; CDR3aa: CASSLEGANTGELFF; CDR3nt: TGTGCCAGCAGCTTAGAGGGGGCGAACACCGGGGAGCTGTTTTTT
j_gene: TRBJ2-7; len: 15; v_gene: TRBV7-6; abundance: NA; d_gene: NA; CDR3aa: CASSPLRGVTYEQYF; CDR3nt: TGTGCCAGCAGCCCCCTGCGAGGGGTAACCTACGAGCAGTACTTC
j_gene: TRBJ2-3; len: 14; v_gene: TRBV19; abundance: NA; d_gene: NA; CDR3aa: CASSITQGADTQYF; CDR3nt: TGTGCCAGTAGTATCACCCAGGGTGCAGATACGCAGTATTTT
j_gene: TRBJ1-2; len: 11; v_gene: TRBV6-5; abundance: NA; d_gene: NA; CDR3aa: CASSQHRLATF; CDR3nt: TGTGCCAGCAGTCAACATAGACTGGCCACCTTC
j_gene: TRBJ1-4; len: 15; v_gene: TRBV5-1; abundance: few; d_gene: NA; CDR3aa: CASSFASTGGEKLFF; CDR3nt: TGCGCCAGCAGCTTCGCGTCAACAGGAGGTGAAAAACTGTTTTTT
j_gene: TRBJ1-2; len: 15; v_gene: TRBV7-2; abundance: few; d_gene: NA; CDR3aa: CASSFNSGRSYGYTF; CDR3nt: TGTGCCAGCAGCTTTAACTCGGGCCGTTCCTATGGCTACACCTTC
j_gene: TRBJ2-5; len: 18; v_gene: TRBV5-4; abundance: NA; d_gene: TRBD2; CDR3aa: CASSPRGSGGVYQETQYF; CDR3nt: TGTGCCAGCAGCCCCCGCGGGAGCGGGGGGGTGTACCAAGAGACCCAGTACTTC
j_gene: TRBJ2-1; len: 15; v_gene: TRBV7-2; abundance: few; d_gene: NA; CDR3aa: CASSLAHIADIEQFF; CDR3nt: TGTGCCAGCAGCTTAGCTCACATCGCAGATATTGAGCAGTTCTTC
j_gene: TRBJ1-6; len: 16; v_gene: TRBV19; abundance: NA; d_gene: TRBD1; CDR3aa: CASSTRDRGDRSPLHF; CDR3nt: TGTGCCAGTAGTACCCGGGACAGGGGGGACCGTTCACCCCTCCACTTT
j_gene: TRBJ2-1; len: 12; v_gene: TRBV6-2/TRBV6-3; abundance: many; d_gene: NA; CDR3aa: CASSYSDNEQFF; CDR3nt: TGTGCCAGCAGTTACTCGGACAATGAGCAGTTCTTC
j_gene: TRBJ1-2; len: 12; v_gene: TRBV12-3/TRBV12-4; abundance: few; d_gene: NA; CDR3aa: CASSLEGRGYTF; CDR3nt: TGTGCCAGCAGTTTAGAGGGAAGGGGCTACACCTTC
j_gene: TRBJ1-2; len: 16; v_gene: TRBV4-3; abundance: few; d_gene: TRBD1; CDR3aa: CASSTGGPGGNYGYTF; CDR3nt: TGCGCCAGCAGCACCGGAGGACCAGGGGGTAACTATGGCTACACCTTC
j_gene: TRBJ1-1; len: 16; v_gene: TRBV5-1; abundance: many; d_gene: TRBD1; CDR3aa: CASSLARTGANTEAFF; CDR3nt: TGCGCCAGCAGCTTGGCTAGAACAGGGGCGAACACTGAAGCTTTCTTT
j_gene: TRBJ2-2; len: 16; v_gene: TRBV5-1; abundance: NA; d_gene: TRBD1; CDR3aa: CASSPRGLRNTGELFF; CDR3nt: TGCGCCAGCAGCCCCAGGGGGCTAAGGAACACCGGGGAGCTGTTTTTT
j_gene: TRBJ2-3; len: 13; v_gene: TRBV5-1; abundance: few; d_gene: NA; CDR3aa: CASSRVYRDTQYF; CDR3nt: TGCGCCAGCAGCCGGGTCTACCGGGATACGCAGTATTTT
j_gene: TRBJ1-3; len: 16; v_gene: TRBV7-2; abundance: few; d_gene: TRBD1; CDR3aa: CASSYATGGSGNTIYF; CDR3nt: TGTGCCAGCAGCTACGCTACAGGGGGCTCTGGAAACACCATATATTTT
j_gene: TRBJ1-5; len: 15; v_gene: TRBV5-1; abundance: NA; d_gene: NA; CDR3aa: CASSLGGGAGQPQHF; CDR3nt: TGCGCCAGCAGCTTGGGTGGGGGCGCAGGGCAGCCCCAGCATTTT
j_gene: TRBJ1-2; len: 12; v_gene: TRBV7-9; abundance: NA; d_gene: NA; CDR3aa: CASSLAFTSYTF; CDR3nt: TGTGCCAGCAGCTTAGCCTTTACGAGCTACACCTTC